A selection of T cell receptor beta chains follows, all from one sample in a study of blood T cell repertoires in COVID-19. Only in-frame clones appear in the TCRdb table, and some are missing; sequencing was by immunoSEQ multiplex PCR. The sample shows over 250,000 clones, roughly nine tenths of them seen only once. Sequenced material: PBMCs or T cells enriched from blood (not recorded which). These TCRs come from a woman aged 18 to 35 who had recovered from COVID-19. CDR3s include the opening cysteine and the closing phenylalanine or tryptophan. A clone size is listed for some rows: how often the clone was seen (once, few, many), or a class if it is expanded.

clone_size: .; j_call: TRBJ1-5; v_call: TRBV28; cdr3_aa: CASSLFGFSNQPQHF
clone_size: .; j_call: TRBJ2-7; v_call: TRBV19; cdr3_aa: CASSGQGASYEQYF
clone_size: .; j_call: TRBJ1-1; v_call: TRBV6-5; cdr3_aa: CASRKQVNTEAFF
clone_size: .; j_call: TRBJ2-1; v_call: TRBV27; cdr3_aa: CASTGDGRVSYNEQFF
clone_size: .; j_call: TRBJ1-1; v_call: TRBV30; cdr3_aa: CAWRREANTEAFF
clone_size: .; j_call: TRBJ2-7; v_call: TRBV5-1; cdr3_aa: CASSPDQGAPYEQYF
clone_size: .; j_call: TRBJ2-6; v_call: TRBV6-2/TRBV6-3; cdr3_aa: CASSYSSPGISGANVLTF
clone_size: .; j_call: TRBJ1-2; v_call: TRBV3-1/TRBV3-2; cdr3_aa: CASSQDSQVYGYTF
clone_size: .; j_call: TRBJ2-7; v_call: TRBV7-9; cdr3_aa: CASSPRFSSYEQYF
clone_size: .; j_call: TRBJ1-1; v_call: TRBV3-1/TRBV3-2; cdr3_aa: CASRDYRRGREAFF
clone_size: many; j_call: TRBJ1-4; v_call: TRBV21-1; cdr3_aa: CASSATGTGNEKLFF
clone_size: many; j_call: TRBJ1-2; v_call: TRBV4-2; cdr3_aa: CASSPTSGTPSDAGYTF
clone_size: .; j_call: TRBJ2-5; v_call: TRBV12-3/TRBV12-4; cdr3_aa: CASSLRETQYF
clone_size: once; j_call: TRBJ1-1; v_call: TRBV11-2; cdr3_aa: CASSLALRGEAFF
clone_size: .; j_call: TRBJ1-1; v_call: TRBV2; cdr3_aa: CASSVRRGPGDTEAFF
clone_size: .; j_call: TRBJ2-5; v_call: TRBV4-1; cdr3_aa: CASSQDRQGWETQYF
clone_size: .; j_call: TRBJ2-6; v_call: TRBV28; cdr3_aa: CASMRGQGVSGANVLTF
clone_size: .; j_call: TRBJ2-5; v_call: TRBV7-8; cdr3_aa: CASSGGLGLGSLYQETQYF
clone_size: .; j_call: TRBJ2-3; v_call: TRBV5-1; cdr3_aa: CASSLSGTDTQYF
clone_size: .; j_call: TRBJ1-2; v_call: TRBV7-9; cdr3_aa: CASRVTGEDGYTF
clone_size: .; j_call: TRBJ1-4; v_call: TRBV4-1; cdr3_aa: CASSQGEGTTNEKLFF
clone_size: .; j_call: TRBJ2-3; v_call: TRBV6-4; cdr3_aa: CASSALAGDTDTQYF
clone_size: .; j_call: TRBJ2-3; v_call: TRBV10-1; cdr3_aa: CASSASQFTDTQYF
clone_size: .; j_call: TRBJ1-2; v_call: TRBV7-2; cdr3_aa: CASGDSYMDGYTF
clone_size: .; j_call: TRBJ1-2; v_call: TRBV5-4; cdr3_aa: CASRLGRQGGYGYTF
clone_size: .; j_call: TRBJ2-3; v_call: TRBV18; cdr3_aa: CASSVLAGTNTDTQYF
clone_size: .; j_call: TRBJ1-2; v_call: TRBV6-5; cdr3_aa: CASSYGQGGGYTF
clone_size: .; j_call: TRBJ1-4; v_call: TRBV5-1; cdr3_aa: CASSQTPTGGAEKLFF
clone_size: .; j_call: TRBJ1-6; v_call: TRBV2; cdr3_aa: CASSGEGWNSPLHF
clone_size: .; j_call: TRBJ2-7; v_call: TRBV11-2; cdr3_aa: CASGGAIDSYEQYF
clone_size: .; j_call: TRBJ2-3; v_call: TRBV7-2; cdr3_aa: CASSWGVRSGTDTQYF
clone_size: many; j_call: TRBJ2-7; v_call: TRBV30; cdr3_aa: CAWGTGGEQYF
clone_size: .; j_call: TRBJ2-7; v_call: TRBV5-1; cdr3_aa: CASSLQSGGQHEQYF
clone_size: .; j_call: TRBJ1-6; v_call: TRBV10-2; cdr3_aa: CASIPGQGYNSPLHF
clone_size: .; j_call: TRBJ1-1; v_call: TRBV6-5; cdr3_aa: CASSSYARQGEAFF
clone_size: .; j_call: TRBJ1-5; v_call: TRBV7-9; cdr3_aa: CASSSSGRGGQPQHF
clone_size: .; j_call: TRBJ2-1; v_call: TRBV7-6; cdr3_aa: CASSLGGGESYNEQFF
clone_size: .; j_call: TRBJ1-5; v_call: TRBV7-6; cdr3_aa: CASTVHPAQHF
clone_size: .; j_call: TRBJ2-3; v_call: TRBV10-3; cdr3_aa: CAISEGQKGWNTQYF
clone_size: once; j_call: TRBJ2-3; v_call: TRBV12-5; cdr3_aa: CASGKTSGMTDTQYF
clone_size: .; j_call: TRBJ1-1; v_call: TRBV21-1; cdr3_aa: CASSTRPAGNTEAFF
clone_size: .; j_call: TRBJ1-2; v_call: TRBV28; cdr3_aa: CASSAPPLEYGYTF
clone_size: once; j_call: TRBJ1-1; v_call: TRBV12-3/TRBV12-4; cdr3_aa: CASSSQGGTEAFF
clone_size: .; j_call: TRBJ1-4; v_call: TRBV27; cdr3_aa: CATGSEGASEKLFF
clone_size: .; j_call: TRBJ1-4; v_call: TRBV28; cdr3_aa: CASRWPGQNEKLFF
clone_size: few; j_call: TRBJ2-7; v_call: TRBV11-1; cdr3_aa: CASSLGTGSYEQYF
clone_size: .; j_call: TRBJ1-1; v_call: TRBV5-1; cdr3_aa: CASSLGQGSMGTEAFF
clone_size: once; j_call: TRBJ2-7; v_call: TRBV7-6; cdr3_aa: CASSAGQGKGYEQYF
clone_size: .; j_call: TRBJ1-6; v_call: TRBV5-1; cdr3_aa: CASSLGLTGQGGSPLHF
clone_size: .; j_call: TRBJ1-6; v_call: TRBV6-4; cdr3_aa: CASREDINSPLHF
clone_size: .; j_call: TRBJ2-3; v_call: TRBV5-4; cdr3_aa: CASSFPGTSGGPSTDTQYF
clone_size: .; j_call: TRBJ1-2; v_call: TRBV5-1; cdr3_aa: CASSGKTRTGANYGYTF
clone_size: .; j_call: TRBJ2-5; v_call: TRBV5-4; cdr3_aa: CASSQENPGTQYF
clone_size: .; j_call: TRBJ1-6; v_call: TRBV27; cdr3_aa: CASSPHSDSPLHF